Below, 32 T cell receptor beta chains from the same sample are listed, as sequenced in a study of OX40 agonist ivuxolimab in advanced cancers. The protocol was immunoSEQ multiplex PCR, while the TCRdb copy is restricted to in-frame clones and leaves out a portion. This table holds about 74,000 clones, around 80% found once. The sequenced sample was CD4+ or CD8+ T cells sorted from blood, obtained in a trial of the OX40 agonist ivuxolimab. The receptors originated from an adult with an advanced solid tumor such as melanoma, head and neck, liver or kidney cancer.

V gene TRBV29-1 combines with J gene TRBJ1-1; a weak D match, TRBD1 (6 bases). This CDR3 comprises 13 residues. The V and J ends lost 4 bases and 2 bases respectively, with 11 bases between them. Germline values: CDR1 SQVTM, CDR2 ANQGSEA. In DNA, the CDR3 is TGCAGCGTTGGAAGGGGGGGAAACACTGAAGCTTTCTTT. It yields the protein CSVGRGGNTEAFF.

This chain links TRBV29-1 with TRBJ2-1, with TRBD1 identical over 8 bases. This CDR3 spans 20 amino acids. V was pared by 4 bases and J by 6 bases, with 26 bases of the junction left unmatched. Germline V gives CDR1 SQVTM, CDR2 ANQGSEA. The CDR3 nucleotides read TGCAGCGTTGCAGGGGGCGGGATCCTATCTGGCCCTAGAGGGCCCAATGAGCAGTTCTTC. This codes for CSVAGGGILSGPRGPNEQFF.

This clone was seen once. This chain connects TRBV18 to TRBJ2-4; D possibly matches TRBD1 or TRBD2 (5 bases each). V was trimmed by 3 bases and J by 1 base, leaving 22 bases between them. The CDR3 sequence is 19 residues long. CDR1 is KGHSH, CDR2 LQKENI, per germline. The CDR3 spells CASSPEVVTGAVAKNIQYF. The CDR3 region has the DNA TGTGCCAGCTCACCCGAGGTCGTCACCGGGGCCGTTGCCAAAAACATTCAGTACTTC.

This chain connects TRBV10-1 to TRBJ2-3, with a weak D call TRBD2 (5 bases). There are 14 residues in the CDR3. Trimming removed 1 base from V and 6 bases from J, with 11 bases in between. CDR1 is WNHNN, CDR2 SYGVQD, per germline (reference sequence). The CDR3 spells CASSEFRGADTQYF. The CDR3 nucleotides are TGCGCCAGCAGTGAGTTTCGGGGTGCGGATACGCAGTATTTT.

This chain links TRBV7-2 with TRBJ2-3, with D perhaps matching TRBD2 (7 bases). The CDR3 spans 15 residues. Germline V lookup: CDR1 SGHTA, CDR2 FQGNSA. V was pared by 2 bases and J by 10 bases, with 19 bases between. CDR3 DNA: TGTGCCAGCAGCTTAACCCTAGCGGAGGGGGGAGCGCAGTATTTT. This translates into CASSLTLAEGGAQYF.

The genes are TRBV7-6 and TRBJ2-5, with D unclear. Looked up from germline, CDR1 is SGHVS and CDR2 is FNYEAQ. CDR3 size: 13 residues. V was cut by 1 base and J by 4 bases, with 7 bases left in between. CDR3 coding DNA: TGTGCCAGCAGCTTAGGGTCCCGAGAGACCCAGTACTTC. Translating gives CASSLGSRETQYF.

The genes are TRBV7-8 and TRBJ1-4; D is perhaps TRBD1 (6 bases). Germline-derived CDR1 and CDR2 are SGHVS and FQNEAQ. The CDR3 is 17 amino acids. The V end lost 0 bases, the J end lost 8 bases, and 19 bases lay between the germline ends. The CDR3 DNA sequence: TGTGCCAGCAGCTTAGCGGTGTGGGAGGGGGGAGAGGAAAAACTGTTTTTT. This sequence encodes CASSLAVWEGGEEKLFF.

The chain couples TRBV23-1 to TRBJ2-7; 9 nucleotides align to TRBD1. TRBV23-1 is classed as an ORF, of uncertain function. This CDR3 has 13 residues. V gave up 8 bases and J gave up 5 bases; unmatched junction bases: 7. The DNA for the CDR3 is TGCGCCAGCGGCTTGGGACAGGGAGACGAGCAGTACGTC. This gives the protein CASGLGQGDEQYV.

This chain uses TRBV7-9 with TRBJ1-1; D may be TRBD1 (6 bases). The CDR3 contains 16 residues. Germline lookup yields CDR1 SEHNR and CDR2 FQNEAQ (reference sequence). Trimming shortened V by 5 bases and J by 1 base, and 17 bases separated the two germline ends. This CDR3 is CASSTIGGGPNTEAFF. The DNA for the CDR3 is TGTGCCAGCAGCACTATCGGCGGGGGGCCGAACACTGAAGCTTTCTTT.

This chain links TRBV6-6 with TRBJ2-2, with TRBD1 matching over 9 bases. V trimming: 10 bases; J trimming: 0 bases; junction bases outside the gene matches: 9. The CDR3 spans 16 residues. Germline CDR1 and CDR2: MNHNY and SVGAGI (reference sequence). CDR3: CATSKTGGTNTGELFF. CDR3 in DNA: TGTGCCACCTCCAAGACAGGGGGAACGAACACCGGGGAGCTGTTTTTT.

The genes are TRBV7-6 and TRBJ2-3, with D maybe TRBD1 (7 bases). Germline assignment: CDR1 SGHVS and CDR2 FNYEAQ. The ends were cut back, 5 bases at V and 5 bases at J, with 17 bases in the middle. CDR3 size: 15 residues. The CDR3 is CASSLPGGPGDTQYF. The CDR3 DNA follows: TGTGCCAGCAGCCTCCCAGGGGGGCCAGGAGATACGCAGTATTTT.

This chain connects TRBV18 to TRBJ2-3; D ambiguous. Trimming stripped 0 bases from V and 5 bases from J, with 9 bases between. The CDR3 is 14 residues long. CDR1 is KGHSH, CDR2 LQKENI, per germline. The CDR3: CASSPPADVDTQYF. The DNA of the CDR3 is TGTGCCAGCTCACCACCGGCAGATGTAGATACGCAGTATTTT.

This rearrangement joins TRBV11-2 to TRBJ2-3; no reliable D call. The CDR3 is made up of 15 amino acids. Looked up from germline, CDR1 is SGHAT and CDR2 is FQNNGV. V lost 2 bases to trimming and J lost 4 bases, with 13 bases between them. The chain's CDR3 is CASSLLAVGPDTQYF. The DNA for the CDR3 is TGTGCCAGCAGCTTACTGGCGGTCGGCCCAGATACGCAGTATTTT.

The chain combines TRBV6-6 with TRBJ2-7; D uncertain. The germline V gene has CDR1 MNHNY and CDR2 SVGAGI (reference sequence). The CDR3 loop spans 15 amino acids. V was pared by 0 bases and J by 4 bases, with 13 bases between. CDR3 coding DNA: TGTGCCAGCAGTTACTCGACGAGTACCCAGTACGAGCAGTACTTC. Amino acid sequence: CASSYSTSTQYEQYF.

The CDR3 loop reads CASSLFDGGTDTQYF. The CDR3 nucleotides are TGTGCCAGCAGTTTATTCGACGGGGGCACAGATACGCAGTATTTT. The chain employs TRBV27 and TRBJ2-3; TRBD2 is a possible D gene (5 bases). V lost 1 base to trimming and J lost 1 base, with 9 bases between them. The CDR3 consists of 15 residues. Germline CDR1 and CDR2: MNHEY and SMNVEV (reference sequence).

V is TRBV5-4 and J is TRBJ1-1, with 7 nucleotides matching TRBD1. V dropped 4 bases and J dropped 1; count of bases not matched to a gene: 7. This CDR3 has 15 amino acids. The V gene's germline CDR1 is SGHNT and CDR2 YYREEE (reference sequence). CDR3 region: CASSLSGQPNTEAFF. The CDR3 coding sequence is TGTGCCAGCAGCCTTTCGGGACAGCCGAACACTGAAGCTTTCTTT.

The gene calls are TRBV11-2 and TRBJ1-1; a possible D gene is TRBD1 (5 bases). CDR1 and CDR2 (germline): SGHAT, FQNNGV. The length of the CDR3 is 14 residues. The germline V and J ends were trimmed by 1 base and 4 bases, with 10 bases remaining between them. The CDR3 DNA is TGTGCCAGCAGCTTAGTCAGGGATGCCACTGAAGCTTTCTTT. Encoded protein: CASSLVRDATEAFF.

This rearrangement joins TRBV2 to TRBJ2-3; the D gene is possibly TRBD2 (5 bases). Per germline, CDR1 SNHLY and CDR2 FYNNEI. Trimming stripped 6 bases from V and 1 base from J, with 23 bases between. The CDR3 extends over 18 amino acids. CDR3 region: CASSAMRSLASRTDTQYF. The DNA for the CDR3 is TGTGCCAGCAGCGCAATGCGGAGTTTAGCGAGCCGCACAGATACGCAGTATTTT.

This sequence joins TRBV2 and TRBJ2-2; D remains ambiguous. The CDR3 has 14 amino acids. Trimming removed 1 base from V and 5 bases from J, with 8 bases in between. CDR1 and CDR2 from the germline V gene are SNHLY and FYNNEI. The CDR3 here is CASSEDWRTGELFF. CDR3 coding DNA: TGTGCCAGCAGTGAAGACTGGCGAACCGGGGAGCTGTTTTTT. Full variable domain (missing parts from reference TRBV2 and TRBJ2-2): EPEVTQTPSHQVTQMGQEVILRCVPISNHLYFYWYRQILGQKVEFLVSFYNNEISEKSEIFDDQFSVERPDGSNFTLKIRSTKLEDSAMYFCASSEDWRTGELFFGEGSRLTVL.

The chain carries TRBV7-2 and TRBJ2-5; maybe TRBD2 (5 bases). The V end was cut by 1 base, the J end by 5 bases, with 14 bases between. The CDR3 has 15 residues. Germline V CDR1 and CDR2: SGHTA, FQGNSA. CDR3 protein: CASSLVGLAAETQYF. CDR3 DNA sequence: TGTGCCAGCAGCTTAGTAGGGCTAGCCGCCGAGACCCAGTACTTC.

Here the CDR3 reads CSGGAETQYF. In nucleotides, the CDR3 is TGCAGCGGGGGTGCAGAGACCCAGTACTTC. V and J are TRBV29-1 and TRBJ2-5; unclear D gene. This CDR3 is 10 amino acids long. V gave up 7 bases and J gave up 4 bases, with 7 bases separating them. Germline V lookup: CDR1 SQVTM, CDR2 ANQGSEA.

The chain links TRBV6-6 to TRBJ1-4; 12 bases are a match to TRBD1. The CDR3 extends over 15 amino acids. The germline gives CDR1 MNHNY, CDR2 SVGAGI (reference sequence). V gave up 5 bases and J gave up 7 bases; unmatched junction bases: 5. CDR3 sequence (DNA): TGTGCCAGCAGTCCGGGGACAGGGGGCCTTGAAAAACTGTTTTTT. Residues: CASSPGTGGLEKLFF.

This sequence joins TRBV7-9 and TRBJ2-1; 11 positions agree with TRBD2. Trimming at V came to 5 bases and at J to 1 base, leaving 4 bases not matched to a gene. This CDR3 comprises 16 residues. Germline loops: CDR1 SEHNR, CDR2 FQNEAQ (reference sequence). The CDR3: CASSLLAGGSYNEQFF. Written as DNA, the CDR3 is TGTGCCAGCAGCCTTCTAGCGGGAGGTTCCTACAATGAGCAGTTCTTC.

The V gene is TRBV27, the J gene TRBJ1-5, with TRBD1 as a possible D gene (6 bases). This CDR3 region has 14 residues. Trimming left V 4 bases short and J 6 bases short, with 13 bases between. Germline lookup yields CDR1 MNHEY and CDR2 SMNVEV (reference sequence). CDR3 nucleotide sequence: TGTGCCAGCAGTTCCGGGACAAGGCCTCAGCCCCAGCATTTT. It codes for CASSSGTRPQPQHF.

This clone appeared a few times. The rearrangement uses TRBV5-4 and TRBJ1-1; D is ambiguous. The V and J ends lost 4 bases and 0 bases respectively, with 13 bases between them. The CDR3 contains 15 residues. Germline assignment: CDR1 SGHNT and CDR2 YYREEE (reference sequence). This CDR3 reads CASSPTRGLNTEAFF. The CDR3 DNA follows: TGTGCCAGCAGCCCGACCCGCGGTTTGAACACTGAAGCTTTCTTT.

This clone was detected once. The chain couples TRBV4-3 to TRBJ1-2, with 8 bases identical to TRBD1. Germline V gene data show CDR1 as LGHNA and CDR2 as YSLEER. The CDR3 has 15 residues. The ends lost 4 bases at V and 4 bases at J; junction bases unmatched: 8. CDR3 region: CASSPKQGERYGYTF. CDR3 sequence (DNA): TGCGCCAGCAGCCCAAAACAGGGGGAGCGCTATGGCTACACCTTC.

This chain connects TRBV6-5 to TRBJ1-5; tentative D call: TRBD1 (5 bases). V lost 0 bases, J lost 6 bases, and 15 bases lay in between. Germline CDR1 reads MNHEY; CDR2 reads SVGAGI. The CDR3 spans 16 residues. CDR3 in amino acids: CASSYSTVAGLQPQHF. The DNA for the CDR3 is TGTGCCAGCAGTTACTCGACCGTGGCAGGGCTTCAGCCCCAGCATTTT.

The chain has TRBV21-1 and TRBJ2-7. TRBV21-1 is an annotated pseudogene. This CDR3 contains 13 residues. The CDR3 DNA sequence: TGTGCCAGCAGCACCGGACGGGCCTACGAGCAGTACGTC. It translates to CASSTGRAYEQYV.

As to this clone: The same CDR3 is also encoded by other DNA sequences in this sample. V gene TRBV5-1 combines with J gene TRBJ2-3; 15 bases map to TRBD2. The germline V gene encodes CDR1 SGHRS and CDR2 YFSETQ. The V segment lost 4 bases and the J segment 4 bases; nucleotides outside the gene matches: 1. This CDR3 spans 15 amino acids. The CDR3 DNA follows: TGCGCCAGCAGCCGGACTAGCGGGAGGGCAGATACGCAGTATTTT. Translating gives CASSRTSGRADTQYF.

The count of this clone is one. The chain is built from TRBV5-4 and TRBJ1-1, with 8 positions matching TRBD1. V shed 6 bases and J 4 bases; nucleotides not matched to a gene: 5. Germline V lookup: CDR1 SGHNT, CDR2 YYREEE (reference sequence). This CDR3 is built from 13 residues. For the CDR3, the DNA is TGTGCCAGCACTCAGGGGGCATCCACTGAAGCTTTCTTT. Translating it yields CASTQGASTEAFF.

The V call is TRBV11-2, the J call TRBJ2-3; 9 bases line up with TRBD2. Per germline, CDR1 SGHAT and CDR2 FQNNGV. V lost 0 bases to trimming and J lost 6 bases; unmatched junction nucleotides: 10. The CDR3 has 17 amino acids. The CDR3 coding sequence is TGTGCCAGCAGCTTAGATCGGCGGGAGGGCCCTCGGGATACGCAGTATTTT. It specifies CASSLDRREGPRDTQYF. Full variable domain (outside the CDR3, taken from reference TRBV11-2 and TRBJ2-3): EAGVAQSPRYKIIEKRQSVAFWCNPISGHATLYWYQQILGQGPKLLIQFQNNGVVDDSQLPKDRFSAERLKGVDSTLKIQPAKLEDSAVYLCASSLDRREGPRDTQYFGPGTRLTVL.

This rearrangement joins TRBV11-2 to TRBJ1-4; 7 nucleotides align to TRBD1. The CDR3 extends over 15 amino acids. Germline loops: CDR1 SGHAT, CDR2 FQNNGV. The V gene end was trimmed by 1 base and the J gene end by 5 bases; junction bases not matched to a gene: 4. This CDR3 reads CASSLVGQLNEKLFF. In DNA form, the CDR3 reads TGTGCCAGCAGCTTAGTGGGACAGCTGAATGAAAAACTGTTTTTT.